The present entry profiles one T cell receptor beta chain with its context. Method: immunoSEQ multiplex PCR; TCRdb's copy keeps in-frame clones and lacks some. Here the sample spans about 130,000 clones, 91% being singletons. The data belong to a study of control samples from healthy donors and cancer patients. Germline CDR1 and CDR2: SGHNT and YYREEE (reference sequence). The CDR3 is made up of 16 amino acids. Trimming removed 8 bases from V and 3 bases from J; junction bases left unmatched: 12. This clonotype originated in a man in his late teens or twenties in good health. Sequencing used blood. The rearrangement joins TRBV5-4 to TRBJ1-3, with 9 positions matching TRBD1. CDR3 DNA: TGTGCCAGTGAGGACAGGGGAAAAAATGGTGGAAACACCATATATTTT. This translates into CASEDRGKNGGNTIYF. The whole variable domain, remainder taken from reference TRBV5-4 and TRBJ1-3, is ETGVTQSPTHLIKTRGQQVTLRCSSQSGHNTVSWYQQALGQGPQFIFQYYREEENGRGNFPPRFSGLQFPNYSSELNVNALELDDSALYLCASEDRGKNGGNTIYFGEGSWLTVV.